Detailed here is one T cell receptor beta chain. Original analysis: Reference gene primers were amplified, and this amplification served to estimate nucleated cell counts. Measured with immunoSEQ multiplex PCR; TCRdb has only the in-frame clones, and not every one. V and J calls and clone size are those listed in that table; D and trimming were worked out from the DNA. The sample includes approximately 98,000 clones, about 80% of them seen just once. The CDR3 is made up of 16 amino acids. V trimming: 3 bases; J trimming: 0 bases; junction bases outside the gene matches: 4. The germline V gene encodes CDR1 KGHDR and CDR2 SFDVKD. The data belong to a study of blood T cell repertoires in COVID-19. Across the study: The United States, Italy and Spain provided the acute and convalescent COVID-19 samples. The cDNA or gDNA used as material had been derived from T cells, B-cell-depleted T cells, or PBMCs.

The sample consisted of peripheral blood. The rearrangement uses TRBV24-1 and TRBJ1-5, with TRBD1 matching 7 bases. This clonotype was obtained from a man in his fifties or sixties with acute or convalescent COVID-19. CDR3 region: CATSDHGTASNQPQHF. The CDR3 coding sequence is TGTGCCACCAGTGATCACGGGACAGCTAGCAATCAGCCCCAGCATTTT.